Each of the 24 T cell receptor beta chains below was sequenced from the same sample in a study of blood T cell repertoires in COVID-19. Sequenced by immunoSEQ multiplex PCR; TCRdb stores in-frame clones only, minus some. This repertoire shows some 130,000 clones, almost 70% found once; its top ten account for around 1.8%. Sample: peripheral blood. Receptor source: a woman between 65 and 79 years old with acute or convalescent COVID-19.

The J gene is TRBJ2-1, the V gene TRBV2; 8 nucleotides line up with TRBD2. Germline trimming cut 2 bases from V and 0 bases from J; bases unmatched to any gene: 9. The length of the CDR3 is 18 residues. Germline V lookup: CDR1 SNHLY, CDR2 FYNNEI. The CDR3 nucleotides are TGTGCCAGCAGTGAATCTGGGATAGCGGGACCCTCCTACAATGAGCAGTTCTTC. This sequence encodes CASSESGIAGPSYNEQFF.

The V call is TRBV11-1, the J call TRBJ2-1; 11 bases are shared with TRBD2. The CDR3 extends over 15 amino acids. V lost 5 bases to trimming and J lost 8 bases; unmatched junction nucleotides: 8. Per germline, CDR1 SGHAT and CDR2 FQDESV (reference sequence). This CDR3 reads CASSHTSGSKDEQFF. The CDR3 DNA reads as TGTGCCAGCAGCCATACTAGCGGGAGTAAGGATGAGCAGTTCTTC.

The chain has TRBV27 and TRBJ2-2, with D hard to call. The germline CDR1 and CDR2 sequences are MNHEY and SMNVEV (reference sequence). The ends were cut back, 3 bases at V and 2 bases at J, with 4 bases in the middle. This CDR3 comprises 13 residues. The CDR3 DNA sequence: TGTGCCAGCAGTTTCACTAACACCGGGGAGCTGTTTTTT. Translation gives CASSFTNTGELFF.

The genes are TRBV28 and TRBJ1-5; no clear D gene. V was cut by 6 bases and J by 3 bases, with 6 bases left in between. Germline CDR1 MDHEN, CDR2 SYDVKM. This CDR3 has 12 residues. The CDR3 bases are TGTGCCAGCAGCCCCTCCAATCAGCCCCAGCATTTT. Its translation: CASSPSNQPQHF.

This chain links TRBV29-1 with TRBJ1-2; D gene uncertain. Trimming took 8 bases from V and 6 from J, leaving 10 bases between them. The length of the CDR3 is 10 residues. Germline V lookup: CDR1 SQVTM, CDR2 ANQGSEA. The CDR3 DNA follows: TGCAGCTCCTACTCGGATGGCTACACCTTC. It yields the protein CSSYSDGYTF.

The chain carries TRBV7-2 and TRBJ2-5, with 15 positions matching TRBD2. In germline, CDR1 is SGHTA, CDR2 FQGNSA. Trimming took 5 bases from V and 4 from J; bases not matched to a gene: 2. The CDR3 totals 15 residues. The DNA of the CDR3 is TGTGCCAGCAGCCTGGGACTAGCGGGGGGAGAGACCCAGTACTTC. This encodes CASSLGLAGGETQYF.

The chain joins TRBV3-1 (or the pseudogene TRBV3-2) to TRBJ2-2, with D perhaps matching TRBD1 (6 bases). The CDR3 spans 16 residues. Trimming took off 4 bases at V and 5 bases at J, with 17 bases between the two ends. Germline-derived CDR1 and CDR2 are LGHDT and YNNKEL (reference sequence). CDR3 sequence: CASSLRKSQGTGELFF. CDR3 DNA: TGTGCCAGCAGCCTAAGGAAGTCCCAGGGGACCGGGGAGCTGTTTTTT.

J is TRBJ2-7 and V is TRBV10-3; 11 nucleotides line up with TRBD2. This CDR3 region has 14 residues. Germline CDR1 is ENHRY and CDR2 is SYGVKD. V was pared by 6 bases and J by 4 bases, with 5 bases of the junction left unmatched. The CDR3 region is CAISTSGSLYEQYF. The DNA of the CDR3 is TGTGCCATCAGCACTAGCGGGAGCTTATACGAGCAGTACTTC.

The chain combines TRBV6-2 or TRBV6-3 with TRBJ1-1, with D unclear. The CDR3 extends over 16 amino acids. In germline, CDR1 is MNHEY, CDR2 SVGEGT. Trimming left V 0 bases short and J 5 bases short, with 16 bases between. The CDR3 protein is CASSYSMVGERTEAFF. The CDR3 coding sequence is TGTGCCAGCAGTTACTCTATGGTCGGTGAAAGAACTGAAGCTTTCTTT.

J is TRBJ2-3 and V is TRBV15, with a weak D call TRBD2 (6 bases). The CDR3 contains 17 residues. Germline lookup yields CDR1 LNHNV and CDR2 YYDKDF (reference sequence). Trimming stripped 4 bases from V and 2 bases from J, with 19 bases between. The CDR3 is CATSTDLALDATDTQYF. The CDR3, as DNA: TGTGCCACCAGCACGGATCTAGCGCTAGATGCCACAGATACGCAGTATTTT.

The chain is built from TRBV7-9 and TRBJ2-2; 8 bases are shared with TRBD2. CDR1 and CDR2 (germline): SEHNR, FQNEAQ (reference sequence). Trimming took 2 bases from V and 7 from J; bases not matched to a gene: 6. This CDR3 comprises 15 residues. The CDR3 nucleotides are TGTGCCAGCAGCTTACCCGGGGGGGCCGTCGGGGAGCTGTTTTTT. Translation gives CASSLPGGAVGELFF.

The chain employs TRBV5-1 and TRBJ2-5, with 10 bases matching TRBD2. V trimming: 4 bases; J trimming: 5 bases; junction bases outside the gene matches: 8. The CDR3 covers 15 residues. CDR1 SGHRS and CDR2 YFSETQ come from the germline V gene. The CDR3 is CASSPSGGSGETQYF. Written as DNA, the CDR3 is TGCGCCAGCAGCCCTAGCGGGGGAAGCGGGGAGACCCAGTACTTC.

There are a few counts of this clone. Other DNA sequences in the same sample also yield this CDR3. The chain couples TRBV4-1 to TRBJ1-5; D gene ambiguous. The CDR3 contains 15 residues. V was trimmed by 1 base and J by 1 base, leaving 8 bases between them. Germline V CDR1 and CDR2: MGHRA, YSYEKL. The CDR3 here is CASSQVVGSNQPQHF. The DNA for the CDR3 is TGCGCCAGCAGCCAAGTAGTGGGCAGCAATCAGCCCCAGCATTTT.

The chain links TRBV2 to TRBJ2-7; D unresolved. CDR3 length: 12 amino acids. Germline V gene sequence: CDR1 SNHLY, CDR2 FYNNEI. Trimming pared 4 bases from V and 6 bases from J, leaving 10 bases between. CDR3 sequence reads: CASSVYGPEQYF. The CDR3 region has the DNA TGTGCCAGCAGTGTTTACGGTCCCGAGCAGTACTTC.

The chain combines TRBV4-1 with TRBJ1-1; 8 bases are a match to TRBD1. With 4 bases clipped from V and 2 bases from J, the junction kept 3 bases outside the gene matches. This CDR3 is built from 14 residues. Germline CDR1 and CDR2: MGHRA and YSYEKL. The CDR3 DNA sequence: TGCGCCAGCAGCCTTGGACAGGGAAACACTGAAGCTTTCTTT. Encoded protein: CASSLGQGNTEAFF.

This chain links TRBV6-6 with TRBJ1-4, with 8 bases identical to TRBD1. The V segment lost 0 bases and the J segment 7 bases; nucleotides outside the gene matches: 4. The CDR3 is made up of 15 amino acids. Germline V gene data show CDR1 as MNHNY and CDR2 as SVGAGI (reference sequence). The CDR3 DNA reads as TGTGCCAGCAGTTACTCGGACAGGGTTCTTGAAAAACTGTTTTTT. Translated, it gives CASSYSDRVLEKLFF.

V usage is TRBV5-5 and J usage is TRBJ2-3; TRBD1 matches 7 bases. This CDR3 region has 17 residues. CDR1 is SGHKS, CDR2 YYEKEE, per germline (reference sequence). V lost 0 bases, J lost 1 base, and 8 bases stayed unmatched. This CDR3 is CASSLGQGWGGTDTQYF. The CDR3 DNA reads as TGTGCCAGCAGCTTGGGACAGGGATGGGGAGGCACAGATACGCAGTATTTT.

The V call is TRBV6-2 or TRBV6-3, the J call TRBJ2-1; tentative D call: TRBD2 (6 bases). Germline loops: CDR1 MNHEY, CDR2 SVGEGT. Trimming took 0 bases from V and 2 from J, leaving 17 bases between them. The CDR3 contains 18 residues. CDR3 loop: CASSYSSGVAVTYNEQFF. The CDR3 bases are TGTGCCAGCAGTTACTCGAGTGGAGTAGCGGTAACCTACAATGAGCAGTTCTTC.

This chain links TRBV5-6 with TRBJ2-1; D is uncertain. The CDR3 extends over 12 amino acids. Germline lookup yields CDR1 SGHDT and CDR2 YYEEEE. Trimming stripped 1 base from V and 4 bases from J, with 3 bases between. CDR3 nucleotides: TGTGCCAGCAGCTTGCGGTACAATGAGCAGTTCTTC. As protein: CASSLRYNEQFF.

This clone was seen only a few times. V gene TRBV29-1 combines with J gene TRBJ2-3, with 7 bases fitting TRBD2. The germline CDR1 and CDR2 sequences are SQVTM and ANQGSEA. CDR3 size: 13 residues. The CDR3 is CSQKRGDTDTQYF. CDR3 DNA sequence: TGCAGTCAAAAGCGGGGCGACACAGATACGCAGTATTTT.

This clone was found a few times. The rearrangement links TRBV7-3 to TRBJ2-6; D is unresolved. The CDR3 sequence is 15 residues long. The V end lost 2 bases, the J end lost 1 base, and 6 bases lay between the germline ends. From germline, CDR1 is SGHTA and CDR2 FQGTGA. The CDR3 DNA reads as TGTGCCAGCAGCTTATTCCCATCTGGGGCCAACGTCCTGACTTTC. Its translation is CASSLFPSGANVLTF.

This clone was detected only once. The DNA for the CDR3 is TGTGCCAGCAGCTTCACAGGGTTCCAAGAGACCCAGTACTTC. It encodes CASSFTGFQETQYF. The chain recombines TRBV13 with TRBJ2-5, with D tentatively TRBD1 (6 bases). Germline CDR1 is PRHDT and CDR2 is FYEKMQ (reference sequence). There are 14 residues in the CDR3. V was clipped by 3 bases and J by 1 base, with 9 bases between them.

The rearrangement links TRBV28 to TRBJ1-4; 8 nucleotides align to TRBD1. The V segment lost 2 bases and the J segment 7 bases; nucleotides outside the gene matches: 6. The germline CDR1 and CDR2 sequences are MDHEN and SYDVKM. The CDR3 is 15 amino acids. The CDR3 coding sequence is TGTGCCAGCAGTTTACCGACAGGGGTTGGTGAAAAACTGTTTTTT. It encodes CASSLPTGVGEKLFF.

This chain connects TRBV25-1 to TRBJ2-7; D might be TRBD1 or TRBD2, each matching 5 bases. Trimming stripped 7 bases from V and 2 bases from J, with 15 bases between. Germline-derived CDR1 and CDR2 are MGHDK and SYGVNS. This CDR3 is 14 amino acids long. CDR3 residues: CASTEGRVTYEQYF. CDR3 coding DNA: TGTGCCAGCACTGAGGGGAGAGTAACCTACGAGCAGTACTTC.